This T cell receptor beta chain was identified during a study of preoperative IRX-2 immunotherapy in early breast cancer (dated by TCRdb to 2018 to 2020). Notes on this clone: No antigen is known for it. At one end the junction does not follow the germline gene, possibly because of a read error.

The library was generated by the immunoSEQ multiplex PCR assay. TCRdb provides this immuneACCESS table in a form limited to in-frame rearrangements. Some clones are lacking; in checked studies, under half of them reflect an unresolved V gene, and why the rest are absent is not known. Present in this sample are about 2,500 clones, around 74% of which were seen just once. Roughly 12% of the sample is held by the ten biggest clonotypes. The meaning of the sample's treatment or condition label: preoperative locoregional IRX-2 cytokine immunotherapy. The samples were obtained from a phase Ib study that tested preoperative, locoregional IRX-2 cytokine immunotherapy meant to prime immune responses. Patients with early-stage breast cancer who were given IRX-2 before surgery served as donors. From the cysteine up to the phenylalanine, the CDR3 has a length of 15 residues. Only the CDR3 DNA is retained, 45 bases long and in frame from the first base. The germline V gene (reference sequence) supplies CDR1 LNHNV and CDR2 YYDKDF.

Rearrangement joined TRBV15 to TRBJ1-2, with a weak D call of TRBD1 (5 bases match). The sequencing used tumor tissue, collected before IRX-2 immunotherapy. The TCR originated in a human donor with breast cancer. CDR3 reads: CASSLEGADNYGYTF. In nucleotide form, the sequence is TGTGCCAGCAGCTTAGAAGGGGCCGACAACTATGGCTACACCTTC.